This entry is about one T cell receptor (beta chain). Its target is unknown. The CDR3 sequence is 15 residues long. Germline trimming cut 3 bases from V and 3 bases from J; bases unmatched to any gene: 7. Germline CDR1 is LNHDA and CDR2 is SQIVND (reference sequence). This sample stems from a study of cytomegalovirus exposure and HLA in healthy donors. About the study: A preliminary data release comprised roughly 80 million unique TCRs obtained from HLA-typed donors.

This cohort consisted of healthy bone marrow donors. General study results and limits: A later analysis reportedly identified an Asian-associated ancestry cluster as carrying fewer N-insertions than the 666-donor mean.

This PCR relied on a set of 60 Vbeta primers and 13 Jbeta primers. Clones were read by immunoSEQ multiplex PCR, and TCRdb kept only the in-frame ones, dropping some. The repertoire holds approximately 190,000 clones, with around four fifths as singletons. The receptor was derived from a young woman in good health and CMV-seronegative. The sequenced sample consisted of PBMCs. This chain connects TRBV19 to TRBJ2-7; 8 bases match TRBD2. The CDR3 reads CASSIMAGGDYEQYF. CDR3 DNA sequence: TGTGCCAGTAGTATCATGGCCGGGGGGGACTACGAGCAGTACTTC.